The 23 T cell receptor beta chains below come from one sample, sequenced in a study of T cell responses to AZD1222 COVID-19 vaccine. Clones were read by immunoSEQ multiplex PCR, and TCRdb kept only the in-frame ones, dropping some. The repertoire holds roughly 100,000 clones, with under 90% as singletons. This specimen was peripheral blood, taken on day 0 of AZD1222 vaccination. These receptors all stem from an adult in good health.

This clone was seen a single time. This chain joins TRBV6-5 and TRBJ1-1; D remains unclear. CDR1 and CDR2 (germline): MNHEY, SVGAGI. The CDR3 is 14 amino acids. V gave up 2 bases and J gave up 1 base, with 8 bases separating them. The CDR3 protein is CASSYDAGNTEAFF. In nucleotides, the CDR3 is TGTGCCAGCAGTTACGATGCGGGGAACACTGAAGCTTTCTTT.

The rearrangement joins TRBV12-3 or TRBV12-4 to TRBJ2-1, with D possibly being TRBD1 (5 bases). The CDR3 extends over 13 amino acids. With 3 bases removed from V and 3 bases from J, the gap between germline ends came to 6 bases. The CDR3 coding sequence is TGTGCCAGCAGTTTCACAGGCTACAATGAGCAGTTCTTC. It yields the protein CASSFTGYNEQFF.

This clone was detected only once. The CDR3 DNA reads as TGTGCCAGCAGATCACAAGCTTCGGGGGCCACTGAAGCTTTCTTT. Translated: CASRSQASGATEAFF. This chain connects TRBV2 to TRBJ1-1; possible D gene TRBD1, 6 bases. Germline V gene lookup returns CDR1 SNHLY and CDR2 FYNNEI. V dropped 6 bases and J dropped 4 bases, with 18 bases sitting between them. This CDR3 spans 15 amino acids.

The V gene is TRBV6-5, the J gene TRBJ2-7; D remains ambiguous. Germline assignment: CDR1 MNHEY and CDR2 SVGAGI. This CDR3 region has 14 residues. V gave up 0 bases and J gave up 4 bases, with 10 bases separating them. DNA of the CDR3: TGTGCCAGCAGTTACTCGGCCCAGACGTACGAGCAGTACTTC. Its protein product is CASSYSAQTYEQYF.

The genes are TRBV19 and TRBJ1-2; TRBD1 is a possible D gene (6 bases). There are 16 residues in the CDR3. Trimming left V 1 base short and J 3 bases short, with 15 bases between. In germline, CDR1 is LNHDA, CDR2 SQIVND (reference sequence). In DNA, the CDR3 is TGTGCCAGTAGTATAGGTTGGACAGCTTCCTACTATGGCTACACCTTC. Translated: CASSIGWTASYYGYTF.

The chain recombines TRBV18 with TRBJ1-1, with unresolved D. Germline loops: CDR1 KGHSH, CDR2 LQKENI. The ends were cut back, 0 bases at V and 6 bases at J, with 11 bases in the middle. The CDR3 runs to 14 residues. CDR3 nucleotides: TGTGCCAGCTCACCACCCTCGGGGTTTCCTGAAGCTTTCTTT. It is translated as CASSPPSGFPEAFF.

The rearrangement links TRBV27 to TRBJ1-1, with 8 positions matching TRBD1. Germline V CDR1 and CDR2: MNHEY, SMNVEV (reference sequence). The CDR3 runs 13 residues. V was pared by 4 bases and J by 4 bases, with 2 bases of the junction left unmatched. CDR3 nucleotides: TGTGCCAGCAGTTCTGGACAGGGCACTGAAGCTTTCTTT. It encodes CASSSGQGTEAFF.

This clone occurred a few times. The rearrangement links TRBV27 to TRBJ1-4, with D hard to call. Between the trimmed V and J ends, which lost 3 bases and 2 bases, there was a span of 1 base. Germline CDR1 reads MNHEY; CDR2 reads SMNVEV (reference sequence). This CDR3 comprises 12 residues. The CDR3 here is CASSFTNEKLFF. The CDR3 nucleotides read TGTGCCAGCAGTTTTACTAATGAAAAACTGTTTTTT.

The chain is built from TRBV5-5 and TRBJ2-7; the D gene is possibly TRBD2 (6 bases). The CDR3 runs to 13 residues. The germline V gene encodes CDR1 SGHKS and CDR2 YYEKEE (reference sequence). V was cut by 3 bases and J by 2 bases, with 9 bases left in between. The CDR3 DNA is TGTGCCAGCAGCTGGGGAGGACCCTACGAGCAGTACTTC. It codes for CASSWGGPYEQYF.

Concerning this clone itself: Compared with germline, one end of the junction differs, possibly owing to a read error. The CDR3 loop reads CASSPKDRDGWVSEQFF. CDR3 bases: TGTGCTAGCAGCCCAAAGGACCGGGACGGATGGGTGAGTGAGCAGTTCTTC. The chain recombines TRBV7-7 with TRBJ2-1; TRBD1 or TRBD2 may be the D gene (5 bases each). The CDR3 has 17 amino acids. In germline, CDR1 is SSHAT, CDR2 FNYEAQ (reference sequence).

Here the CDR3 reads CASSPSEARSSYEQYF. The DNA for the CDR3 is TGTGCCAGCAGCCCCTCAGAGGCCAGGAGCTCCTACGAGCAGTACTTC. This chain joins TRBV4-2 and TRBJ2-7, with D uncertain. CDR1 is LGHNA, CDR2 YNFKEQ, per germline. Trimming pared 4 bases from V and 0 bases from J, leaving 16 bases between. The CDR3 consists of 16 residues.

J is TRBJ2-1 and V is TRBV4-1, with 7 bases identical to TRBD1. J gave up 8 bases and V 0 bases, and 7 bases lay outside the gene matches. CDR1 is MGHRA and CDR2 is YSYEKL in the germline V gene. This CDR3 has 15 residues. In nucleotides, the CDR3 is TGCGCCAGCAGCCAAGATAACACAGGGGTCTATGAGCAGTTCTTC. Translating gives CASSQDNTGVYEQFF.

The chain uses TRBV10-3 and TRBJ1-2; D call uncertain. Trimming stripped 0 bases from V and 3 bases from J, with 8 bases between. This CDR3 spans 14 amino acids. Germline loops: CDR1 ENHRY, CDR2 SYGVKD. DNA of the CDR3: TGTGCCATCAGTGAGTCAGGGCAGCACTATGGCTACACCTTC. Translating gives CAISESGQHYGYTF.

V usage is TRBV7-9 and J usage is TRBJ1-3, with no clear D. CDR1 is SEHNR, CDR2 FQNEAQ, per germline (reference sequence). The CDR3 covers 14 residues. V lost 4 bases and J lost 0, with 7 bases in between. For the CDR3, the DNA is TGTGCCAGCAGCTCGAGGGACTCTGGAAACACCATATATTTT. Protein product: CASSSRDSGNTIYF.

The genes are TRBV12-3 or TRBV12-4 and TRBJ1-2; TRBD1 agrees at 7 bases. J gave up 2 bases and V 6 bases, and 3 bases lay outside the gene matches. The CDR3 is 13 residues long. CDR3 nucleotide sequence: TGTGCCAGCAGAGAGACAGGGAACTATGGCTACACCTTC. Protein sequence: CASRETGNYGYTF.

The CDR3 DNA is TGCGCCAGCAGCTTCTCTCTAGCGGGAGGGTCGTACGAGCAGTACTTC. Translation gives CASSFSLAGGSYEQYF. The chain recombines TRBV5-1 with TRBJ2-7; 12 positions agree with TRBD2. V lost 2 bases and J lost 4; bases outside the gene matches: 7. CDR3 length: 16 residues. From germline, CDR1 is SGHRS and CDR2 YFSETQ.

The genes are TRBV11-3 and TRBJ2-2; TRBD2 matches 9 bases. Germline CDR1 and CDR2: SGHNT and YENEEA. The CDR3 loop spans 16 amino acids. Unmatched junction bases numbered 9, after V lost 5 bases and J lost 5 bases. DNA for the CDR3: TGTGCCAGCAGCCCCAGGACCAGCGGGGGGACCGGGGAGCTGTTTTTT. Its protein product is CASSPRTSGGTGELFF.

The gene calls are TRBV2 and TRBJ2-3, with TRBD1 identical over 8 bases. The CDR3 has 13 amino acids. Germline CDR1 SNHLY, CDR2 FYNNEI. The V segment lost 6 bases and the J segment 6 bases; nucleotides outside the gene matches: 5. CDR3: CASSGQGSDTQYF. The CDR3 nucleotides read TGTGCCAGCAGCGGACAGGGATCCGATACGCAGTATTTT.

CDR3 coding DNA: TGTGCCAGCAGTACAGGGGCCCCCCCACAATCTGAGCAGTTCTTC. Translated: CASSTGAPPQSEQFF. V usage is TRBV6-4 and J usage is TRBJ2-1; 7 bases agree with TRBD1. The CDR3 consists of 15 residues. From germline, CDR1 is MRHNA and CDR2 SNTAGT. V shed 5 bases, J shed 9 bases, and the junction held 13 bases outside the gene matches.

V usage is TRBV6-5 and J usage is TRBJ1-1, with a possible D match to TRBD1 (5 bases). The V end was cut by 6 bases, the J end by 7 bases, with 12 bases between. This CDR3 spans 12 amino acids. Germline V gene lookup returns CDR1 MNHEY and CDR2 SVGAGI. The CDR3: CASSTRTGEAFF. Written as DNA, the CDR3 is TGTGCCAGCAGCACCCGAACAGGTGAAGCTTTCTTT.

This chain connects TRBV10-1 to TRBJ2-7; D remains unclear. CDR3 length: 12 amino acids. The germline V gene has CDR1 WNHNN and CDR2 SYGVQD (reference sequence). V gave up 3 bases and J gave up 4 bases, with 7 bases separating them. The CDR3 loop reads CASSEGLYEQYF. CDR3 DNA sequence: TGCGCCAGCAGTGAAGGGCTTTACGAGCAGTACTTC.

The CDR3 region has the DNA TGCGCCAGCAGCTTCGGGACAGGCGGGGAAGAGCAGTTCTTC. It codes for CASSFGTGGEEQFF. The rearrangement uses TRBV5-1 and TRBJ2-1; 8 nucleotides align to TRBD1. Germline V gene data show CDR1 as SGHRS and CDR2 as YFSETQ. The CDR3 covers 14 residues. V lost 2 bases and J lost 10; bases outside the gene matches: 8.

The CDR3 bases are TGTGCCAGCAGCTATAGATTAGTTATCAACAATCAGCCCCAGCATTTT. It encodes CASSYRLVINNQPQHF. J is TRBJ1-5 and V is TRBV5-8; no reliable D call. The CDR3 has 16 amino acids. V was cut by 3 bases and J by 3 bases, with 16 bases left in between. Germline V CDR1 and CDR2: SGHTS, YDEGEE. Variable domain in full (rest from reference TRBV5-8 and TRBJ1-5): EAGVTQSPTHLIKTRGQQATLRCSPISGHTSVYWYQQALGLGLQFLLWYDEGEERNRGNFPPRFSGRQFPNYSSELNVNALELEDSALYLCASSYRLVINNQPQHFGDGTRLSIL.